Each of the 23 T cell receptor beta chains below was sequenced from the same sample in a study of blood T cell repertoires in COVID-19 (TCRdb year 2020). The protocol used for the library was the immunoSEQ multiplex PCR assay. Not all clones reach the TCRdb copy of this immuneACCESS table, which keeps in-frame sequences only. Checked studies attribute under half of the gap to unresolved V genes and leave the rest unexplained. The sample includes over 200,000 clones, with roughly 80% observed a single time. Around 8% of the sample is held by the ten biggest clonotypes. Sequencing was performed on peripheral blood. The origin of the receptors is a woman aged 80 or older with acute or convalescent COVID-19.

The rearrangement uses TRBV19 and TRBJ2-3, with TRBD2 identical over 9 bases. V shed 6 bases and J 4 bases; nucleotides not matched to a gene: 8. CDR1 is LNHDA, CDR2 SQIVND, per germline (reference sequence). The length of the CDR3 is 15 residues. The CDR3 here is CASSPTSGRPDTQYF. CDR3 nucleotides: TGTGCCAGTAGCCCGACTAGCGGTCGGCCAGATACGCAGTATTTT.

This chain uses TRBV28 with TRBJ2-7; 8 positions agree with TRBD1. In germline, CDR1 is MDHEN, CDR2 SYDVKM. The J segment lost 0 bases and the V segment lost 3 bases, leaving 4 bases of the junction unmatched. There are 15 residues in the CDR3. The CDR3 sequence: CASSFGQGHSYEQYF. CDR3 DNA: TGTGCCAGCAGTTTTGGACAGGGTCACTCCTACGAGCAGTACTTC. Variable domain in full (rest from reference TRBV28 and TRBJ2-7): DVKVTQSSRYLVKRTGEKVFLECVQDMDHENMFWYRQDPGLGLRLIYFSYDVKMKEKGDIPEGYSVSREKKERFSLILESASTNQTSMYLCASSFGQGHSYEQYFGPGTRLTVT.

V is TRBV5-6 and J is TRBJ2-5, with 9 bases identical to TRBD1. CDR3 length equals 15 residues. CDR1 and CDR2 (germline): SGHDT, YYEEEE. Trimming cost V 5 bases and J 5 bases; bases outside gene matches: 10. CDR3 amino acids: CASRSGTGRWETQYF. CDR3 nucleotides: TGTGCCAGCAGAAGTGGGACAGGGAGGTGGGAGACCCAGTACTTC.

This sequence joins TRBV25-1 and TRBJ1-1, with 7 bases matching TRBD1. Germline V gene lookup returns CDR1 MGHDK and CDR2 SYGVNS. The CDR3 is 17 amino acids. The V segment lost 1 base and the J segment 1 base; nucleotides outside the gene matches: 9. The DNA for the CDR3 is TGTGCCAGCAGTGAATTGGGCCGGACAGGAGGGAACACTGAAGCTTTCTTT. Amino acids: CASSELGRTGGNTEAFF.

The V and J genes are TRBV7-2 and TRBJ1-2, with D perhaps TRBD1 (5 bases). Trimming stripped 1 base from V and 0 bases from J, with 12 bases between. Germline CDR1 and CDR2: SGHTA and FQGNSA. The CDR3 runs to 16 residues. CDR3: CASSLVQGGANYGYTF. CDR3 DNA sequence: TGTGCCAGCAGCTTAGTGCAGGGCGGAGCTAACTATGGCTACACCTTC.

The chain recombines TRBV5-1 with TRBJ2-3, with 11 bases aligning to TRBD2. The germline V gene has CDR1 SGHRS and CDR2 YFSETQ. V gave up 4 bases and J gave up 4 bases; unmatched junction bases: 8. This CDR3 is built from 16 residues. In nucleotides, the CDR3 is TGCGCCAGCAGCCTCGATAGCGGGGGGGCGGCAGATACGCAGTATTTT. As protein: CASSLDSGGAADTQYF.

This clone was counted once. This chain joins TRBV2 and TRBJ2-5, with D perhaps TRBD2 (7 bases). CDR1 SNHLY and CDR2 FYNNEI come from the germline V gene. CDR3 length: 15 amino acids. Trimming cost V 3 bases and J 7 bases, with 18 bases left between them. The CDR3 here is CASSDEQGRGGTQYF. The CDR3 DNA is TGTGCCAGCAGTGATGAGCAGGGGAGGGGTGGGACCCAGTACTTC.

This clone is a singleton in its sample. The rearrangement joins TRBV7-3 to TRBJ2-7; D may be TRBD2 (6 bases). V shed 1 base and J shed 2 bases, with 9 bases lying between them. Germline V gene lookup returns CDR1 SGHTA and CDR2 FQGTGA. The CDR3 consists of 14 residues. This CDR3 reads CASSLNGGPYEQYF. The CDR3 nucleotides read TGTGCCAGCAGCTTAAACGGGGGACCCTACGAGCAGTACTTC.

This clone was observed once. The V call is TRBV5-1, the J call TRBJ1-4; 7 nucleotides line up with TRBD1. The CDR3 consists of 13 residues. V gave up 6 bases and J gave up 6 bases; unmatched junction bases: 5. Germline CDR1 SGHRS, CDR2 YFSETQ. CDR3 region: CASNQGGDEKLFF. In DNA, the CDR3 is TGCGCCAGCAATCAGGGGGGAGATGAAAAACTGTTTTTT.

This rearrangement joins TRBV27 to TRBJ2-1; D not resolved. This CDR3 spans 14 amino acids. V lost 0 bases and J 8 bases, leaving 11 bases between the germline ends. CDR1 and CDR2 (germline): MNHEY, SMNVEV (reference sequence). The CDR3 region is CASSLSGSWHEQFF. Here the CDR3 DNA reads TGTGCCAGCAGTTTATCGGGCAGCTGGCATGAGCAGTTCTTC.

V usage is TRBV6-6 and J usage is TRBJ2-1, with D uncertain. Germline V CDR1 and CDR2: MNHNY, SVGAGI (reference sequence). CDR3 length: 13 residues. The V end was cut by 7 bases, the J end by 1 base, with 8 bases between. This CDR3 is CASMEQSYNEQFF. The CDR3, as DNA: TGTGCCAGCATGGAGCAATCCTACAATGAGCAGTTCTTC.

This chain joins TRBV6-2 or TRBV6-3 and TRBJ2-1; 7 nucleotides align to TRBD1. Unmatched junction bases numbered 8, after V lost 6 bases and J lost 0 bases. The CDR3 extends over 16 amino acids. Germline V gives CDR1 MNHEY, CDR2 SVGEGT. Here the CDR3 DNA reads TGTGCCAGCAGATACCTTGACAGGGACTCCTACAATGAGCAGTTCTTC. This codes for CASRYLDRDSYNEQFF.

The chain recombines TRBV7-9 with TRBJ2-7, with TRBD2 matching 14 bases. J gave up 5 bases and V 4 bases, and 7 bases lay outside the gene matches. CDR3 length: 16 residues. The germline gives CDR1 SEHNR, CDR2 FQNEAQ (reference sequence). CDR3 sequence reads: CASSSRLAGGPHEQYF. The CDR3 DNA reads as TGTGCCAGCAGCTCTAGACTAGCGGGAGGGCCCCACGAGCAGTACTTC. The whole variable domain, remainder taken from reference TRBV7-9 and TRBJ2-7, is DTGVSQNPRHKITKRGQNVTFRCDPISEHNRLYWYRQTLGQGPEFLTYFQNEAQLEKSRLLSDRFSAERPKGSFSTLEIQRTEQGDSAMYLCASSSRLAGGPHEQYFGPGTRLTVT.

CDR3 in amino acids: CASSTGGVPEAFF. DNA for the CDR3: TGTGCCAGTAGTACAGGGGGCGTCCCTGAAGCTTTCTTT. The rearrangement links TRBV19 to TRBJ1-1; 8 bases agree with TRBD1. The CDR3 has 13 amino acids. The germline CDR1 and CDR2 sequences are LNHDA and SQIVND (reference sequence). V lost 4 bases to trimming and J lost 6 bases; unmatched junction nucleotides: 4.

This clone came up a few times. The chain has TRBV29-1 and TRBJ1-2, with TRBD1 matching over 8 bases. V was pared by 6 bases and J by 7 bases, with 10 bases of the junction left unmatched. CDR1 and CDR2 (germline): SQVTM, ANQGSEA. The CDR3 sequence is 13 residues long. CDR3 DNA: TGCAGCGTGGGTCAAGACAGGGGATCTGGCTACACCTTC. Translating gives CSVGQDRGSGYTF.

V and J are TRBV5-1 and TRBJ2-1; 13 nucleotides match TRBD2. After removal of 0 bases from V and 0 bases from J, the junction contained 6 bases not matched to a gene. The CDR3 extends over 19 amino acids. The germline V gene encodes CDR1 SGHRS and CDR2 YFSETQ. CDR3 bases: TGCGCCAGCAGCTTGGAGGGACTAGCGGGACCGATCTCCTACAATGAGCAGTTCTTC. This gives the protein CASSLEGLAGPISYNEQFF.

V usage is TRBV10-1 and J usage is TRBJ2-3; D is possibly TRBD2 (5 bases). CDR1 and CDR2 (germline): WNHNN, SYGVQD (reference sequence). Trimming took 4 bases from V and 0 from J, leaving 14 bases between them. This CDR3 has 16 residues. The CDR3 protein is CASSGGGGFSTDTQYF. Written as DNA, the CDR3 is TGCGCCAGCAGTGGAGGCGGCGGGTTTAGCACAGATACGCAGTATTTT.

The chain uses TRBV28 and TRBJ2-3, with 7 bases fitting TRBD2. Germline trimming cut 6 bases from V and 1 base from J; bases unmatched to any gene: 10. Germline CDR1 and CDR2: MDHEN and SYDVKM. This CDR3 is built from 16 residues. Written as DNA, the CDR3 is TGTGCCAGCAGATCCCGGGAAACTAGCGGCACAGATACGCAGTATTTT. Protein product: CASRSRETSGTDTQYF.

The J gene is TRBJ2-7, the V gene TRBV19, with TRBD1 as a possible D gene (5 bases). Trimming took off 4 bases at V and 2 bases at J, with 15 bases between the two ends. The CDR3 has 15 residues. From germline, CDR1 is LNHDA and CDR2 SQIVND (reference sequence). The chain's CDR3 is CASSNQGGSTYEQYF. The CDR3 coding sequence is TGTGCCAGTAGTAACCAGGGTGGATCCACCTACGAGCAGTACTTC.

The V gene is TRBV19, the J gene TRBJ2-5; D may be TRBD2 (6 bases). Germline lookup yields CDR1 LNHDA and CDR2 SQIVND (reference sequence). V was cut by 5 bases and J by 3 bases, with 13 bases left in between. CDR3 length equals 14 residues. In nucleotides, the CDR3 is TGTGCCAGTAGTGCGGGACTCCAAAAAGAGACCCAGTACTTC. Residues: CASSAGLQKETQYF.

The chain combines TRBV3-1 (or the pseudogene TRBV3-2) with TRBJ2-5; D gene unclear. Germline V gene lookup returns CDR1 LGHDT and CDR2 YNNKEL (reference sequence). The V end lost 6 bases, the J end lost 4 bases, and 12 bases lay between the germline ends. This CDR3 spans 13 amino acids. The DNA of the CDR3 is TGTGCCAGCAGGAGACCTTCGGGAGAGACCCAGTACTTC. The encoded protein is CASRRPSGETQYF.

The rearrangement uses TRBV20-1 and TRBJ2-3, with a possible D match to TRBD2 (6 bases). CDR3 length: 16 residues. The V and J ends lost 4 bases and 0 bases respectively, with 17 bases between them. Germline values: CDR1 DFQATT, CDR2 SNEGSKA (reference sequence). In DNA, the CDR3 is TGCAGTGCTACTGACGGGGGACCCGAAAGCACAGATACGCAGTATTTT. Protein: CSATDGGPESTDTQYF.

CDR3 residues: CATSDSTGGSHGYTF. The CDR3 DNA is TGTGCCACCAGTGATTCCACCGGGGGGTCCCATGGCTACACCTTC. The V gene is TRBV24-1, the J gene TRBJ1-2; maybe TRBD1 (5 bases). The germline CDR1 and CDR2 sequences are KGHDR and SFDVKD. The CDR3 is made up of 15 amino acids. With 2 bases removed from V and 6 bases from J, the gap between germline ends came to 15 bases.